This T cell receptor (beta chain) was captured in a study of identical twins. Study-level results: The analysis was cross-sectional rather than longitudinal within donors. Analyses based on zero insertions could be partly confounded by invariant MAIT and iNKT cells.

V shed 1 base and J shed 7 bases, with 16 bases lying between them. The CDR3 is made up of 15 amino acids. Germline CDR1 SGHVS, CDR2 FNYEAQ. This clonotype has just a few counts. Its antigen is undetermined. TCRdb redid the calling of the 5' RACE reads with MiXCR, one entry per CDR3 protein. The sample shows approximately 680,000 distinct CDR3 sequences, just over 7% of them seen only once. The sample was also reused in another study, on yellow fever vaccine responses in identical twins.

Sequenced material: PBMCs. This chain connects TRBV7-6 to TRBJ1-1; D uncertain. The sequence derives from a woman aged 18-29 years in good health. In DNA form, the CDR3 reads TGTGCCAGCAGCTTAGTCGCGGAAGGGATCGGTGAAGCTTTCTTT. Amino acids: CASSLVAEGIGEAFF.